The text below deals with one TCR beta chain. The sample belongs to a study of blood T cell repertoires in COVID-19. About the research overall: Collection of acute and convalescent COVID-19 samples took place in the United States, Italy and Spain. In each case, the material was cDNA or gDNA derived from T cells, B-cell-depleted T cells, or PBMCs.

Original processing notes: Reference gene primers were amplified, and this amplification served to estimate nucleated cell counts. The repertoire was sequenced with immunoSEQ multiplex PCR; TCRdb's copy has only in-frame clones and lacks some. The DNA was the basis for D and trimming; V, J and clone size are from that table. The repertoire holds under 300,000 clones, approximately 80% seen once, with 5.5% to 7.5% in the top ten. This receptor was identified in a woman between 55 and 75 years old with active or convalescent COVID-19. Input material: peripheral blood.

The DNA for the CDR3 is TGTGCCAGCAGGCGGGCAACTAATGAAAAACTGTTTTTT. As protein: CASRRATNEKLFF. The rearrangement joins TRBV28 to TRBJ1-4; no reliable D call. CDR1 and CDR2 (germline): MDHEN, SYDVKM. Trimming left V 6 bases short and J 0 bases short, with 5 bases between. The CDR3 covers 13 residues.